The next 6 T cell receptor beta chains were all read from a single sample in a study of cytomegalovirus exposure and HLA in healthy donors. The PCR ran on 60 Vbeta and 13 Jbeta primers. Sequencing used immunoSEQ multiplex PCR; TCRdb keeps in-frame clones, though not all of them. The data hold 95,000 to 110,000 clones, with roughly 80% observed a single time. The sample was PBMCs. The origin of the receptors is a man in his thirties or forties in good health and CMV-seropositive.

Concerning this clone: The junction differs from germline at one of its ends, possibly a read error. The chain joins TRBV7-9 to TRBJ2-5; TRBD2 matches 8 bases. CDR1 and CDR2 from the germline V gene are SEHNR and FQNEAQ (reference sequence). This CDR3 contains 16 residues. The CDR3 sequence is CSSSLTGIAGQETQYF. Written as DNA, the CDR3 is TGTTCCAGCAGCTTAACGGGAATAGCGGGGCAAGAGACCCAGTACTTC.

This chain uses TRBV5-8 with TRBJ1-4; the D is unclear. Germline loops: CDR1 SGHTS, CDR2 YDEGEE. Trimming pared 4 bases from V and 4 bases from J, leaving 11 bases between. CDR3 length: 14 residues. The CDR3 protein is CASSGGQFNEKLFF. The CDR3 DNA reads TGTGCCAGCAGCGGAGGGCAGTTTAATGAAAAACTGTTTTTT.

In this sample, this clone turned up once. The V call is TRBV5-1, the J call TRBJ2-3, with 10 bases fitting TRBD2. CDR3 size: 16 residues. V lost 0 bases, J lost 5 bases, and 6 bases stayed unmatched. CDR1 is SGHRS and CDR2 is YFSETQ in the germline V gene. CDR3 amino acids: CASSLVKRGGGDTQYF. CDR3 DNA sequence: TGCGCCAGCAGCTTGGTCAAGCGGGGGGGCGGAGATACGCAGTATTTT.

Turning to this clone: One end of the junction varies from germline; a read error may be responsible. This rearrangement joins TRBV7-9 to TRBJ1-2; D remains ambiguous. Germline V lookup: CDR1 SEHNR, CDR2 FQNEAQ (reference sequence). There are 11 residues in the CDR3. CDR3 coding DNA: TGTGCCAGCAGCTTGAGAGGAAACTATTCCTTC. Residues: CASSLRGNYSF.

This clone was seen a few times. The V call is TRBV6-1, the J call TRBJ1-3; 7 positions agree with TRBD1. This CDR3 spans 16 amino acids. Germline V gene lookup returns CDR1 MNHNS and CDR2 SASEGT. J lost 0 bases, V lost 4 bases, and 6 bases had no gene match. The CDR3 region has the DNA TGTGCCAGCAGTGGAGGACAGGCACGCTCTGGAAACACCATATATTTT. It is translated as CASSGGQARSGNTIYF.

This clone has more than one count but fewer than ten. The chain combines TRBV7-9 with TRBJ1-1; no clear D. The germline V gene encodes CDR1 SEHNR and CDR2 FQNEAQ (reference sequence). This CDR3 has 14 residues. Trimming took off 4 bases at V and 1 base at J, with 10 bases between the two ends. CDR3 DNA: TGTGCCAGCAGCTCAGAATACAGGAACACTGAAGCTTTCTTT. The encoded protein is CASSSEYRNTEAFF.